Listed below are T cell receptor beta chains from one sample, sequenced in a study of CD8 T cells in Susac syndrome. TCRdb reprocessed the immunoSEQ multiplex PCR reads via MiXCR and lists one record per CDR3 protein. Here the sample spans around 280,000 distinct CDR3 sequences, roughly nine tenths being singletons. Sequencing used CD4+ T cells from PBMCs. Receptors originate from a human donor with multiple sclerosis. CDR3s include the opening cysteine and the closing phenylalanine or tryptophan. Each record gives: clone size, V gene, D gene, J gene, CDR3 DNA, CDR3 protein. D genes are given only for firm matches. Clone size is not always given. Where it is, it says once, few, many or a class for expanded clones.

NA	TRBV5-4	TRBD1	TRBJ1-2	TGTGCCAGCAGCAAGGGACAGGAACACTATGGCTACACCTTC	CASSKGQEHYGYTF
NA	TRBV4-2	TRBD2	TRBJ2-1	TGTGCCAGCAGCCAAGACCCAGCGGGAGGGCCGAGTGAGCAGTTCTTC	CASSQDPAGGPSEQFF
NA	TRBV23-1	NA	TRBJ2-7	TGCGCCAGCAGTCAAAGGGAAAGTCTCTACGAGCAGTACTTC	CASSQRESLYEQYF
NA	TRBV25-1	NA	TRBJ1-1	TGTGCCAGCAGTGACTATGGGGGGAACACTGAAGCTTTCTTT	CASSDYGGNTEAFF
NA	TRBV29-1	NA	TRBJ1-2	TGCAGCGTTGCCGGCGACGGAGCCTATGGCTACACCTTC	CSVAGDGAYGYTF
NA	TRBV5-1	NA	TRBJ2-4	TGCGCCAGCAGCTTGTTGATCGGGACTCAGAGGAACATTCAGTACTTC	CASSLLIGTQRNIQYF
NA	TRBV12-3/TRBV12-4	NA	TRBJ2-6	TGTGCCAGCAGACTATGGGTCGCCGGGGCCAACGTCCTGACTTTC	CASRLWVAGANVLTF
NA	TRBV29-1	NA	TRBJ1-1	TGCAGCGTTGAAAAGGCAGTGAACACTGAAGCTTTCTTT	CSVEKAVNTEAFF
NA	TRBV9	NA	TRBJ2-6	TGTGCCAGCAGCGTAGTAAGCGGGCTCGGGGCCAACGTCCTGACTTTC	CASSVVSGLGANVLTF
NA	TRBV7-3	NA	TRBJ1-6	TGTGCCAGCAGCTTTGGGCTGCAGGTCCCCCTCCACTTT	CASSFGLQVPLHF
NA	TRBV12-3/TRBV12-4	NA	TRBJ1-4	TGTGCCAGCAGTCACTCGGGGGGAGTGGATGAAAAACTGTTTTTT	CASSHSGGVDEKLFF
few	TRBV5-4	TRBD1	TRBJ2-7	TGTGCCAGCAGCTTGGAGGGGGCCGGAATCTACGAGCAGTACTTC	CASSLEGAGIYEQYF
NA	TRBV7-9	NA	TRBJ2-2	TGTGCCAGCAGCCTCGACAGATTCACCGGGGAGCTGTTTTTT	CASSLDRFTGELFF
NA	TRBV28	TRBD2	TRBJ2-5	TGTGCCAGCAGTCAGAAAGCGGGAGTAGAGACCCAGTACTTC	CASSQKAGVETQYF
NA	TRBV19	NA	TRBJ1-1	TGTGCCAGTAGTATTGCTGTGGGCACTGAAGCTTTCTTT	CASSIAVGTEAFF
NA	TRBV12-3/TRBV12-4	NA	TRBJ1-5	TGTGCCAGCAGTTTAACAGACATCAGCCCCCAGCATTTT	CASSLTDISPQHF
NA	TRBV20-1	TRBD2	TRBJ2-7	TGCAGTGCTAGAGGGACTAGCGGGAGTCCTTACTACGAGCAGTACTTC	CSARGTSGSPYYEQYF
NA	TRBV3-1	TRBD2	TRBJ2-2	TGTGCCAGCAGCTCCCAGCGGGGCCCCGACACCGGGGAGCTGTTTTTT	CASSSQRGPDTGELFF
NA	TRBV12-3/TRBV12-4	NA	TRBJ1-5	TGTGCCAGCAGTTCCGGGGGGTGGAATCAGCCCCAGCATTTT	CASSSGGWNQPQHF
NA	TRBV2	NA	TRBJ1-6	TGTGCCAGCAGTCGCCTCAATAATTCACCCCTCCACTTT	CASSRLNNSPLHF
once	TRBV5-1	TRBD2	TRBJ2-1	TGCGCCAGCAGCTTCATGACTAGCGGGTATGATGAGCAGTTCTTC	CASSFMTSGYDEQFF
NA	TRBV6-2/TRBV6-3	NA	TRBJ1-5	TGTGCCAGCAGTTACAGGGTAGGGAGTCAGCCCCAGCATTTT	CASSYRVGSQPQHF
NA	TRBV5-1	TRBD2	TRBJ2-7	TGCGCCAGCACGGGGGGGGCCTACGAGCAGTACTTC	CASTGGAYEQYF
NA	TRBV20-1	TRBD1	TRBJ2-7	TGCAGTGCTAGAGGTCCCGGACAGGGGGTAGGCTACGAGCAGTACTTC	CSARGPGQGVGYEQYF
NA	TRBV4-2	NA	TRBJ2-5	TGTGCCAGCAGCCAAGACGGTACGAGACAAGAGACCCAGTACTTC	CASSQDGTRQETQYF
NA	TRBV5-1	NA	TRBJ2-7	TGCGCCAGCAGCTCAGGGGTTTTCTCCTACGAGCAGTACTTC	CASSSGVFSYEQYF
few	TRBV25-1	NA	TRBJ2-5	TGTGCCAGCAGTGAATTCGGCACCGAAGAGACCCAGTACTTC	CASSEFGTEETQYF
NA	TRBV19	TRBD1	TRBJ1-2	TGTGCCAGTAGTCTGCCGATGGGACAGCAGATTAACTATGGCTACACCTTC	CASSLPMGQQINYGYTF
NA	TRBV12-3/TRBV12-4	NA	TRBJ2-1	TGTGCCAGCATCTTGGACCCACAGATTTCCTACAATGAGCAGTTCTTC	CASILDPQISYNEQFF
NA	TRBV2	TRBD1	TRBJ1-2	TGTGCCAGCAGTCCTAACAGGGGTTTGTATGGCTACACCTTC	CASSPNRGLYGYTF
NA	TRBV7-3	TRBD2	TRBJ2-2	TGTGCCAGCAGCCTGATAGCGGGAGGGCCCGGGGAGCTGTTTTTT	CASSLIAGGPGELFF
NA	TRBV5-6	NA	TRBJ1-5	TGTGCCAGCAGCTTGGAGGGGTGGGGTATGGGCAATCAGCCCCAGCATTTT	CASSLEGWGMGNQPQHF
NA	TRBV5-1	TRBD2	TRBJ2-3	TGCGCCAGCAGCAGTCGCAGCATAGCGGGGGGTAAAGCAGATACGCAGTATTTT	CASSSRSIAGGKADTQYF
NA	TRBV20-1	NA	TRBJ2-2	TGCAGTGCTAATTCCAGGGCGAAGGGCACCGGGGAGCTGTTTTTT	CSANSRAKGTGELFF
NA	TRBV18	NA	TRBJ1-1	TGTGCCAGCTCACCAGGTCGGGCGAACACTGAAGCTTTCTTT	CASSPGRANTEAFF
NA	TRBV27	NA	TRBJ2-7	TGTGCCAGCAGTGATTGGGGTAGGGGGTACGAGCAGTACTTC	CASSDWGRGYEQYF
NA	TRBV12-3/TRBV12-4	TRBD1	TRBJ2-5	TGTGCCAGCAGTTCGACAGGGTCCCAAGAGACCCAGTACTTC	CASSSTGSQETQYF
once	TRBV27	NA	TRBJ1-1	TGTGCCAGCAGTTTCCAAACCCGACTCGGCGAAGCTTTCTTT	CASSFQTRLGEAFF
NA	TRBV5-1	TRBD1	TRBJ2-1	TGCGCCAGCAGCTTTACAGGGGGTGGCTCCTACAATGAGCAGTTCTTC	CASSFTGGGSYNEQFF
NA	TRBV3-1	NA	TRBJ2-2	TGTGCCAGCAGCCAAGCCGCCCTTACCTTGACCGGGGAGCTGTTTTTT	CASSQAALTLTGELFF